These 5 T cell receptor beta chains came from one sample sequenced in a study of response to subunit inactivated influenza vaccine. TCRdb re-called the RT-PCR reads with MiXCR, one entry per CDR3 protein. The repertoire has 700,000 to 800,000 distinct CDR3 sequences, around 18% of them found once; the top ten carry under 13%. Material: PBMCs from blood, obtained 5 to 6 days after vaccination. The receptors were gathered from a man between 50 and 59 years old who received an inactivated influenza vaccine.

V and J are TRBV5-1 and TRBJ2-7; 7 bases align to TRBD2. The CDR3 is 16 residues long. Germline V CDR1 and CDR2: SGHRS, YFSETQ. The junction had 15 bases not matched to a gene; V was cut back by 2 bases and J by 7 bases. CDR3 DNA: TGCGCCAGCAGCTTTTCGGGGGGAAGTGCCGTAGGTGAGCAGTACTTC. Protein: CASSFSGGSAVGEQYF. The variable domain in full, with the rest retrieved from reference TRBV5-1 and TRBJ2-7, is KAGVTQTPRYLIKTRGQQVTLSCSPISGHRSVSWYQQTPGQGLQFLFEYFSETQRNKGNFPGRFSGRQFSNSRSEMNVSTLELGDSALYLCASSFSGGSAVGEQYFGPGTRLTVT.

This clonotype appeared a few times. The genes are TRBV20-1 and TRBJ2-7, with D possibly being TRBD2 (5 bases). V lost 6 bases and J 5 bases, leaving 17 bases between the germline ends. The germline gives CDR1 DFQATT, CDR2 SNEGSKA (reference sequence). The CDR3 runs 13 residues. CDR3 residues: CSAEGGLANEQYF. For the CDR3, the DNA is TGCAGTGCGGAAGGAGGACTGGCTAACGAGCAGTACTTC.

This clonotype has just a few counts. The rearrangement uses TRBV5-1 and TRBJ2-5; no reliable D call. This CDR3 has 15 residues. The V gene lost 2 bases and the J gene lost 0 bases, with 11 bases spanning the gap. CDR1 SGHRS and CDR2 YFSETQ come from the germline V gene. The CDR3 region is CASSFLTGHQETQYF. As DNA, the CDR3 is TGCGCCAGCAGCTTTTTGACGGGCCACCAAGAGACCCAGTACTTC.

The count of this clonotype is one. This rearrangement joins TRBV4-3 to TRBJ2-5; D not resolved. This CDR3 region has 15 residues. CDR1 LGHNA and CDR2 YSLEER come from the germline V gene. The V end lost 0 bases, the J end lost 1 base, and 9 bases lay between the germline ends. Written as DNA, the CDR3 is TGCGCCAGCAGCCAAGAATCGAGCGCCCAAGAGACCCAGTACTTC. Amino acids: CASSQESSAQETQYF.

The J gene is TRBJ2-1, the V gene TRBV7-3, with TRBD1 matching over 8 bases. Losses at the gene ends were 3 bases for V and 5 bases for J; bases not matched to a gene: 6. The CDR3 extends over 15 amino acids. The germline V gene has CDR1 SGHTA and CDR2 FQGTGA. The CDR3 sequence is CASSLGTGFDNEQFF. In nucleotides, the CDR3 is TGTGCCAGCAGCTTGGGGACAGGTTTTGACAATGAGCAGTTCTTC.